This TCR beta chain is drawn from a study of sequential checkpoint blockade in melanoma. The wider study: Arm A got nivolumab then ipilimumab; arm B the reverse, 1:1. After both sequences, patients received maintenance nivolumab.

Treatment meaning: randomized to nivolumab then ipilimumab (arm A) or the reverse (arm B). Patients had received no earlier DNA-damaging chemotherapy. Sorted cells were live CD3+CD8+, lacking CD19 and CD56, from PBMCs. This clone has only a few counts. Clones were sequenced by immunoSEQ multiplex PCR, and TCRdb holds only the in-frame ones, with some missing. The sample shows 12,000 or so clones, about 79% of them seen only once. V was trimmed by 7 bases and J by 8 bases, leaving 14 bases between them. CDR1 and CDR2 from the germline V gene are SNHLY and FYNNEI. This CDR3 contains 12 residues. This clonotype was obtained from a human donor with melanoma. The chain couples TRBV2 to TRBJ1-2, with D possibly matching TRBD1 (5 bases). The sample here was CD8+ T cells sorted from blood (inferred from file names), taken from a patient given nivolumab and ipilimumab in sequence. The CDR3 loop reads CASIRGLSGYTF. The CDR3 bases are TGTGCCAGCATTAGGGGATTGAGCGGCTACACCTTC.